Following are 2 T cell receptor beta chains from one sample sequenced in a study of shared clonotypes between healthy human individuals. It was CD45RO-negative cells, positively selected for CCR7, that made up naive CD8 cells, with terminally differentiated effector memory CD45RA+ cells excluded. Sequencing was performed with immunoSEQ multiplex PCR; in TCRdb, only in-frame clones are kept and a portion is missing. The sample shows around 1,900,000 clones, around 95% of them seen only once. Sequencing was done on a sample of naive CD8+ T cells from PBMCs. These receptors were collected from a young man in good health. Some clones in this sample may be carry-over from other donors' samples.

This clone is a singleton in its sample. CDR3 DNA: TGTGCCAGTAGTGAGGGACCGCGCGGAGAGACCCAGTACTTC. It codes for CASSEGPRGETQYF. This chain uses TRBV19 with TRBJ2-5, with D perhaps TRBD1 or TRBD2 (5 bases each). The CDR3 totals 14 residues. The ends were cut back, 5 bases at V and 4 bases at J, with 14 bases in the middle. The germline CDR1 and CDR2 sequences are LNHDA and SQIVND (reference sequence). Together with reference TRBV19 and TRBJ2-5, the CDR3 gives the full variable domain: DGGITQSPKYLFRKEGQNVTLSCEQNLNHDAMYWYRQDPGQGLRLIYYSQIVNDFQKGDIAEGYSVSREKKESFPLTVTSAQKNPTAFYLCASSEGPRGETQYFGPGTRLLVL.

V gene TRBV7-9 combines with J gene TRBJ2-2; perhaps TRBD2 as D (6 bases). V dropped 2 bases and J dropped 4 bases, with 23 bases sitting between them. This CDR3 region has 19 residues. Germline V gene data show CDR1 as SEHNR and CDR2 as FQNEAQ (reference sequence). This CDR3 is CASSLPQDNRGSPTGELFF. CDR3 nucleotide sequence: TGTGCCAGCAGCTTACCCCAAGACAACCGGGGGTCGCCCACCGGGGAGCTGTTTTTT.